This entry lists 27 T cell receptor beta chains sequenced from one sample in a study of PD-L1 blockade in urothelial cancer (TCRdb year 2017). The library was produced with the immunoSEQ multiplex PCR assay. As stored in TCRdb, this immuneACCESS dataset retains in-frame rearrangements with V and J assigned. A fraction of the clones does not appear; measured against another copy, unresolved V genes explain less than half of the discrepancy, and the remainder lacks a known reason. This sample is represented by 95,000 or so clones; around 86% of them were singletons. Roughly 2% of the sample is taken by the ten largest. Explained via the paper, the time point label denotes: pretreatment peripheral blood. Sequenced material: PBMCs, taken around atezolizumab (anti-PD-L1) treatment. The source is a man in his sixties with urothelial cancer.

This clone appeared a few times. The rearrangement uses TRBV5-4 and TRBJ1-2; TRBD1 is a possible D gene (5 bases). CDR1 and CDR2 from the germline V gene are SGHNT and YYREEE (reference sequence). The CDR3 runs to 18 residues. V was clipped by 4 bases and J by 3 bases, with 25 bases between them. The CDR3 DNA reads TGTGCCAGCAGCCCTTTTAGGGGTCTAGGGCAGATTGACTATGGCTACACCTTC. Its translation: CASSPFRGLGQIDYGYTF.

This sequence joins TRBV5-1 and TRBJ2-2, with D uncertain. Germline CDR1 is SGHRS and CDR2 is YFSETQ. The germline V and J ends were trimmed by 2 bases and 12 bases, with 20 bases remaining between them. The CDR3 runs 15 residues. The chain's CDR3 is CASSLSPTEVKKLFF. The CDR3 DNA is TGCGCCAGCAGCTTAAGCCCGACCGAGGTGAAGAAGCTGTTTTTT.

The genes are TRBV28 and TRBJ2-3, with a weak D call TRBD2 (5 bases). The length of the CDR3 is 13 residues. Trimming removed 2 bases from V and 4 bases from J, with 7 bases in between. CDR1 and CDR2 from the germline V gene are MDHEN and SYDVKM. The CDR3 coding sequence is TGTGCCAGCAGTTTACTAGCTTCAGATACGCAGTATTTT. Encoded protein: CASSLLASDTQYF.

V gene TRBV6-5 combines with J gene TRBJ2-5; possibly TRBD2 for D (5 bases). Between the trimmed V and J ends, which lost 4 bases and 5 bases, there was a span of 17 bases. This CDR3 has 15 residues. Germline V gene lookup returns CDR1 MNHEY and CDR2 SVGAGI. CDR3 DNA: TGTGCCAGCAGTTTAGGAGCGGCAAGGGAGGAGACCCAGTACTTC. Translation: CASSLGAAREETQYF.

This clone was recorded once. The genes are TRBV6-1 and TRBJ1-1; D not certain. Between the trimmed V and J ends, which lost 7 bases and 1 base, there was a span of 10 bases. CDR3 length: 13 residues. The germline V gene encodes CDR1 MNHNS and CDR2 SASEGT. DNA of the CDR3: TGTGCCAGCACCGAACAGTCGAACACTGAAGCTTTCTTT. Protein sequence: CASTEQSNTEAFF.

V and J are TRBV9 and TRBJ1-1; no reliable D call. The CDR3 extends over 14 amino acids. Germline V gene data show CDR1 as SGDLS and CDR2 as YYNGEE. V was clipped by 4 bases and J by 2 bases, with 12 bases between them. CDR3 loop: CASSPTEINTEAFF. The CDR3 nucleotides read TGTGCCAGCAGCCCGACGGAGATTAACACTGAAGCTTTCTTT.

This clone was observed a handful of times. This chain joins TRBV7-3 and TRBJ2-6; TRBD1 might be the D (6 bases). The V and J ends lost 4 bases and 9 bases respectively, with 13 bases between them. Per germline, CDR1 SGHTA and CDR2 FQGTGA. The CDR3 consists of 14 residues. The CDR3: CASSSVGHDNVLTF. CDR3 nucleotide sequence: TGTGCCAGCAGCTCAGTGGGACACGACAACGTCCTGACTTTC.

The chain employs TRBV11-2 and TRBJ2-7, with D tentatively TRBD2 (7 bases). Germline V gives CDR1 SGHAT, CDR2 FQNNGV. The CDR3 length is 13 residues. V lost 7 bases to trimming and J lost 4 bases, with 14 bases between them. In DNA, the CDR3 is TGTGCCAGCAAGGGGGGGATTCAGTACGAGCAGTACTTC. Residues: CASKGGIQYEQYF.

The chain is built from TRBV5-1 and TRBJ1-1; TRBD1 aligns across 7 bases. From germline, CDR1 is SGHRS and CDR2 YFSETQ. V trimming: 3 bases; J trimming: 3 bases; junction bases outside the gene matches: 14. The CDR3 runs 17 residues. CDR3 sequence (DNA): TGCGCCAGCAGCTCAGGGGGACATCTGACTGGGGACACTGAAGCTTTCTTT. This codes for CASSSGGHLTGDTEAFF. Combining the CDR3 with reference TRBV5-1 and TRBJ1-1 gives the whole variable domain KAGVTQTPRYLIKTRGQQVTLSCSPISGHRSVSWYQQTPGQGLQFLFEYFSETQRNKGNFPGRFSGRQFSNSRSEMNVSTLELGDSALYLCASSSGGHLTGDTEAFFGQGTRLTVV.

CDR3 bases: TGTGCCAGCAGTTTTTCTCACGGGGGGGGGAGCACAGATACGCAGTATTTT. This encodes CASSFSHGGGSTDTQYF. The chain recombines TRBV28 with TRBJ2-3; 8 bases are shared with TRBD2. This CDR3 has 17 amino acids. Per germline, CDR1 MDHEN and CDR2 SYDVKM. The V gene end was trimmed by 3 bases and the J gene end by 0 bases; junction bases not matched to a gene: 8.

This chain joins TRBV10-1 and TRBJ2-7, with 7 bases that match TRBD1. The germline V gene has CDR1 WNHNN and CDR2 SYGVQD (reference sequence). V trimming: 4 bases; J trimming: 3 bases; junction bases outside the gene matches: 6. This CDR3 region has 14 residues. As DNA, the CDR3 is TGCGCCAGCAGTGTGGGGACAGCCGACTACGAGCAGTACTTC. This sequence encodes CASSVGTADYEQYF.

The genes are TRBV9 and TRBJ1-2, with 8 bases lining up with TRBD1. Trimming cost V 2 bases and J 7 bases; bases outside gene matches: 7. The CDR3 contains 14 residues. The germline V gene encodes CDR1 SGDLS and CDR2 YYNGEE. DNA of the CDR3: TGTGCCAGCAGCGTTCAGGGGGCGCAAGGTGGCTACACCTTC. It encodes CASSVQGAQGGYTF.

This chain links TRBV29-1 with TRBJ1-1; 9 nucleotides line up with TRBD1. Germline assignment: CDR1 SQVTM and CDR2 ANQGSEA. The CDR3 sequence is 14 residues long. The V gene end was trimmed by 5 bases and the J gene end by 4 bases; junction bases not matched to a gene: 8. The chain's CDR3 is CSVTPGQGVTEAFF. Here the CDR3 DNA reads TGCAGCGTTACCCCGGGACAGGGAGTCACTGAAGCTTTCTTT.

The chain joins TRBV6-5 to TRBJ2-3, with unresolved D. The CDR3 is 14 amino acids. Trimming removed 10 bases from V and 0 bases from J, with 14 bases in between. The V gene's germline CDR1 is MNHEY and CDR2 SVGAGI. The CDR3 nucleotides are TGTGCCACCAAATTGGGCCTCAGCACAGATACGCAGTATTTT. Translating it yields CATKLGLSTDTQYF.

The chain employs TRBV29-1 and TRBJ2-7, with 14 bases lining up with TRBD2. J was trimmed by 7 bases and V by 6 bases; bases with no gene match: 8. The germline V gene has CDR1 SQVTM and CDR2 ANQGSEA. The CDR3 is made up of 14 amino acids. CDR3 DNA sequence: TGCAGCGTCTCCGGGACTAGCGGGAGTTTAGAGCAGTACTTC. As protein: CSVSGTSGSLEQYF.

This chain uses TRBV12-5 with TRBJ2-7; 7 positions agree with TRBD2. Trimming cost V 7 bases and J 0 bases; bases outside gene matches: 12. The CDR3 has 16 residues. CDR1 and CDR2 from the germline V gene are LGHNT and FRNRAP. CDR3 amino acids: CASATLAGVSSYEQYF. The CDR3, as DNA: TGTGCTAGTGCCACCCTTGCGGGGGTAAGCTCCTACGAGCAGTACTTC. Using reference TRBV12-5 and TRBJ2-7 for the parts outside the CDR3, the full variable domain is DARVTQTPRHKVTEMGQEVTMRCQPILGHNTVFWYRQTMMQGLELLAYFRNRAPLDDSGMPKDRFSAEMPDATLATLKIQPSEPRDSAVYFCASATLAGVSSYEQYFGPGTRLTVT.

The chain has TRBV4-2 and TRBJ2-1; TRBD2 is a possible D gene (7 bases). Trimming pared 1 base from V and 4 bases from J, leaving 17 bases between. The germline V gene has CDR1 LGHNA and CDR2 YNFKEQ. The CDR3 spans 17 residues. This chain's CDR3 is CASSQGDGRGGYNEQFF. The CDR3 nucleotides read TGTGCCAGCAGCCAAGGGGACGGAAGGGGGGGATACAATGAGCAGTTCTTC.

Points on this clone: This sample includes further DNA sequences coding for the same CDR3. The genes are TRBV28 and TRBJ1-2, with TRBD1 matching over 8 bases. V lost 6 bases to trimming and J lost 3 bases; unmatched junction nucleotides: 3. The CDR3 is made up of 13 amino acids. Germline CDR1 reads MDHEN; CDR2 reads SYDVKM. CDR3 coding DNA: TGTGCCAGCAGCTGGGGACAGGACTATGGCTACACCTTC. Translating gives CASSWGQDYGYTF.

The chain has TRBV11-2 and TRBJ2-7; a weak D match, TRBD1 (5 bases). The germline V gene has CDR1 SGHAT and CDR2 FQNNGV. Trimming left V 4 bases short and J 7 bases short, with 11 bases between. This CDR3 comprises 12 residues. CDR3 sequence: CASSWPGLEQYF. The CDR3 DNA follows: TGTGCCAGCAGCTGGCCAGGGTTAGAGCAGTACTTC.

The chain recombines TRBV6-5 with TRBJ1-1; D ambiguous. From germline, CDR1 is MNHEY and CDR2 SVGAGI. CDR3 length: 11 amino acids. V lost 8 bases and J lost 4, with 8 bases in between. The CDR3 loop reads CASGRSTEAFF. The CDR3, as DNA: TGTGCCAGCGGCCGGAGCACTGAAGCTTTCTTT.

The gene calls are TRBV9 and TRBJ1-1, with 8 bases identical to TRBD1. V trimming: 2 bases; J trimming: 0 bases; junction bases outside the gene matches: 3. The CDR3 totals 15 residues. The germline V gene encodes CDR1 SGDLS and CDR2 YYNGEE. CDR3 sequence reads: CASSVQGALNTEAFF. CDR3 in DNA: TGTGCCAGCAGCGTTCAGGGGGCCTTGAACACTGAAGCTTTCTTT.

This chain uses TRBV28 with TRBJ1-2; 10 positions agree with TRBD1. The CDR3 has 14 amino acids. The V and J ends lost 4 bases and 2 bases, in that order; junction bases with no gene match: 1. Germline assignment: CDR1 MDHEN and CDR2 SYDVKM. CDR3 bases: TGTGCCAGCAGTTCGGGACAGGGGAACTATGGCTACACCTTC. Translated, it gives CASSSGQGNYGYTF.

The chain links TRBV28 to TRBJ1-3, with D possibly being TRBD1 (5 bases). The CDR3 is 14 amino acids. Trimming took off 4 bases at V and 2 bases at J, with 9 bases between the two ends. The V gene's germline CDR1 is MDHEN and CDR2 SYDVKM. Here the CDR3 DNA reads TGTGCCAGCAGTTGGGGCAGTACTGGAAACACCATATATTTT. Translation: CASSWGSTGNTIYF.

V and J are TRBV28 and TRBJ1-4, with D perhaps TRBD1 (5 bases). CDR1 and CDR2 (germline): MDHEN, SYDVKM. Trimming removed 6 bases from V and 3 bases from J, with 17 bases in between. The CDR3 is 16 amino acids. The CDR3 region is CASSTAGLGANEKLFF. The CDR3 nucleotides read TGTGCCAGCAGCACCGCAGGGTTAGGAGCTAATGAAAAACTGTTTTTT.

The chain combines TRBV2 with TRBJ2-3; D is ambiguous. Germline assignment: CDR1 SNHLY and CDR2 FYNNEI. Trimming removed 2 bases from V and 0 bases from J, with 6 bases in between. The CDR3 has 14 residues. Here the CDR3 DNA reads TGTGCCAGCAGTGAAAACATTAGCACAGATACGCAGTATTTT. This encodes CASSENISTDTQYF.

This sequence joins TRBV4-2 and TRBJ2-7; the match to TRBD2 covers 7 bases. CDR3 length: 16 residues. Trimming took 4 bases from V and 2 from J; bases not matched to a gene: 11. Germline V gene sequence: CDR1 LGHNA, CDR2 YNFKEQ. Here the CDR3 reads CASSPTSASGTYEQYF. The CDR3 DNA follows: TGTGCCAGCAGCCCCACATCGGCTAGCGGTACCTACGAGCAGTACTTC.

The chain employs TRBV2 and TRBJ2-5, with D possibly matching TRBD2 (5 bases). V lost 7 bases and J 5 bases, leaving 14 bases between the germline ends. The CDR3 sequence is 13 residues long. Looked up from germline, CDR1 is SNHLY and CDR2 is FYNNEI. The CDR3: CASTSSFPETQYF. The CDR3 nucleotides are TGTGCCAGCACTTCTAGCTTCCCGGAGACCCAGTACTTC.